These 17 T cell receptor beta chains were all obtained from the same sample, sequenced in a study of T cells in Graves' hyperthyroidism and ophthalmopathy. Authors of the study amplified TCR beta CDR3 regions from RNA transcripts. First-round RT-PCR with HTBI primers amplified the TCR CDR3 region. TCRdb re-called the multiplex PCR reads through MiXCR, storing one row per CDR3 protein. The table shows around 300,000 distinct CDR3 sequences, with 20% to 25% occurring only once. Material: blood. These receptors were obtained from a man in his thirties or forties with Graves' ophthalmopathy.

The chain uses TRBV6-2 or TRBV6-3 and TRBJ2-7; D not resolved. The CDR3 is 14 residues long. Trimming pared 0 bases from V and 2 bases from J, leaving 8 bases between. Germline-derived CDR1 and CDR2 are MNHEY and SVGEGT. CDR3 DNA sequence: TGTGCCAGCAGTTACTCCACACCGCCCTACGAGCAGTACTTC. Translating it yields CASSYSTPPYEQYF.

This clonotype was observed many times. This chain connects TRBV30 to TRBJ1-1, with D unclear. V shed 4 bases and J shed 4 bases, with 16 bases lying between them. The germline CDR1 and CDR2 sequences are GTSNPN and SVGIG (reference sequence). The CDR3 spans 14 residues. The CDR3 DNA sequence: TGTGCCTGGACGCTCACCACGGTCGGCACTGAAGCTTTCTTT. It is translated as CAWTLTTVGTEAFF.

The chain couples TRBV6-5 to TRBJ2-3, with D unclear. This CDR3 comprises 15 residues. Trimming stripped 1 base from V and 4 bases from J, with 12 bases between. Germline V gene lookup returns CDR1 MNHEY and CDR2 SVGAGI. Written as DNA, the CDR3 is TGTGCCAGCAGTTACTTAGGGTCTGTCGCAGATACGCAGTATTTT. It codes for CASSYLGSVADTQYF.

In this sample, this clonotype turned up many times. The rearrangement uses TRBV7-8 and TRBJ2-1; D might be TRBD1 or TRBD2, each matching 5 bases. The germline gives CDR1 SGHVS, CDR2 FQNEAQ. This CDR3 is 14 amino acids long. V was clipped by 5 bases and J by 3 bases, with 11 bases between them. CDR3 residues: CASSGGPYYNEQFF. DNA for the CDR3: TGTGCCAGCAGCGGGGGTCCCTACTACAATGAGCAGTTCTTC.

This clonotype was counted only a few times. The V call is TRBV3-1, the J call TRBJ2-5; TRBD2 matches at 8 bases. The CDR3 consists of 14 residues. Losses at the gene ends were 6 bases for V and 5 bases for J; bases not matched to a gene: 8. Germline-derived CDR1 and CDR2 are LGHDT and YNNKEL (reference sequence). The CDR3 protein is CASRAGGPRETQYF. The DNA of the CDR3 is TGTGCCAGCAGGGCGGGAGGCCCGAGGGAGACCCAGTACTTC.

Many counts were recorded for this clonotype. The chain recombines TRBV28 with TRBJ1-1; 7 bases line up with TRBD1. The CDR3 is made up of 12 amino acids. V lost 6 bases, J lost 11 bases, and 9 bases stayed unmatched. CDR1 MDHEN and CDR2 SYDVKM come from the germline V gene. This chain's CDR3 is CASSSDRVRAFF. In DNA form, the CDR3 reads TGTGCCAGCAGCTCAGACAGGGTGAGGGCTTTCTTT.

This chain links TRBV6-6 with TRBJ2-1; no clear D. This CDR3 is built from 14 residues. Trimming took 0 bases from V and 5 from J, leaving 8 bases between them. Germline assignment: CDR1 MNHNY and CDR2 SVGAGI (reference sequence). CDR3 amino acids: CASSYSTLDNEQFF. Here the CDR3 DNA reads TGTGCCAGCAGTTACTCGACCCTAGACAATGAGCAGTTCTTC.

The chain is built from TRBV18 and TRBJ2-2; D remains ambiguous. From germline, CDR1 is KGHSH and CDR2 LQKENI. V gave up 0 bases and J gave up 1 base, with 6 bases separating them. The CDR3 is 15 amino acids. The CDR3 sequence: CASSPPTQNTGELFF. Written as DNA, the CDR3 is TGTGCCAGCTCACCACCAACCCAGAACACCGGGGAGCTGTTTTTT. Based on the CDR3 plus reference TRBV18 and TRBJ2-2, the full variable domain is NAGVMQNPRHLVRRRGQEARLRCSPMKGHSHVYWYRQLPEEGLKFMVYLQKENIIDESGMPKERFSAEFPKEGPSILRIQQVVRGDSAAYFCASSPPTQNTGELFFGEGSRLTVL.

This clonotype has ten or more counts. The chain has TRBV20-1 and TRBJ2-1; 14 nucleotides line up with TRBD2. Looked up from germline, CDR1 is DFQATT and CDR2 is SNEGSKA (reference sequence). The CDR3 length is 19 residues. Trimming removed 0 bases from V and 8 bases from J; junction bases left unmatched: 15. DNA for the CDR3: TGCAGTGCTAGAGAATTACCTGCGCGACCGGGACTAGCGGGAGATGAGCAGTTCTTC. This sequence encodes CSARELPARPGLAGDEQFF.

This clonotype was found a few times. This chain connects TRBV7-9 to TRBJ2-1; D is uncertain. The germline gives CDR1 SEHNR, CDR2 FQNEAQ (reference sequence). Trimming cost V 2 bases and J 12 bases, with 8 bases left between them. The CDR3 extends over 11 amino acids. The CDR3 is CASSLIPVQFF. Here the CDR3 DNA reads TGTGCCAGCAGCTTAATCCCCGTGCAGTTCTTC.

This clonotype was seen many times. The rearrangement joins TRBV3-1 to TRBJ1-6; maybe TRBD1 (6 bases). There are 15 residues in the CDR3. Trimming took off 3 bases at V and 7 bases at J, with 13 bases between the two ends. CDR1 is LGHDT and CDR2 is YNNKEL in the germline V gene (reference sequence). CDR3 amino acids: CASSQGGRRNSPLHF. CDR3 DNA sequence: TGTGCCAGCAGCCAGGGGGGCCGGAGGAATTCACCCCTCCACTTT.

This clonotype has only a few counts. The J gene is TRBJ1-1, the V gene TRBV20-1; no reliable D call. Trimming pared 0 bases from V and 6 bases from J, leaving 8 bases between. The CDR3 spans 12 residues. Germline loops: CDR1 DFQATT, CDR2 SNEGSKA (reference sequence). CDR3 loop: CSAREAVSEAFF. The CDR3 nucleotides read TGCAGTGCTAGAGAAGCGGTCTCTGAAGCTTTCTTT.

This clonotype was counted ten times or more. The CDR3 region is CASSQGLAGIQETQYF. In DNA, the CDR3 is TGTGCCAGCAGCCAAGGACTAGCGGGCATCCAAGAGACCCAGTACTTC. The V and J genes are TRBV7-8 and TRBJ2-5; 11 bases fit TRBD2. Germline V gene sequence: CDR1 SGHVS, CDR2 FQNEAQ. J lost 1 base, V lost 5 bases, and 6 bases had no gene match. This CDR3 region has 16 residues.

This clonotype was picked up many times. The rearrangement links TRBV11-2 to TRBJ2-1; 11 nucleotides align to TRBD2. V was pared by 4 bases and J by 4 bases, with 3 bases of the junction left unmatched. There are 15 residues in the CDR3. Looked up from germline, CDR1 is SGHAT and CDR2 is FQNNGV. DNA of the CDR3: TGTGCCAGCAGCTGGACTAGCGGGCGATACAATGAGCAGTTCTTC. It encodes CASSWTSGRYNEQFF.

This clonotype came up a few times. V gene TRBV19 combines with J gene TRBJ1-1; D unclear. Germline values: CDR1 LNHDA, CDR2 SQIVND (reference sequence). The V end lost 1 base, the J end lost 3 bases, and 15 bases lay between the germline ends. The CDR3 covers 16 residues. CDR3 nucleotide sequence: TGTGCCAGTAGTATAGCTGGGTTTGCCGGGGACACTGAAGCTTTCTTT. It translates to CASSIAGFAGDTEAFF.

The sample holds many counts of this clonotype. The V gene is TRBV12-3 or TRBV12-4, the J gene TRBJ2-3, with 9 bases matching TRBD2. The V segment lost 5 bases and the J segment 5 bases; nucleotides outside the gene matches: 8. This CDR3 spans 15 amino acids. The CDR3: CASSRVAGVVDTQYF. The CDR3 DNA sequence: TGTGCCAGCAGTCGGGTAGCGGGAGTGGTAGATACGCAGTATTTT.

The rearrangement uses TRBV7-9 and TRBJ2-5, with 7 nucleotides matching TRBD1. Germline V gives CDR1 SEHNR, CDR2 FQNEAQ (reference sequence). CDR3 length: 13 amino acids. J lost 4 bases, V lost 5 bases, and 4 bases had no gene match. The CDR3 reads CASSRDSAETQYF. CDR3 coding DNA: TGTGCCAGCAGCCGGGACAGCGCAGAGACCCAGTACTTC.